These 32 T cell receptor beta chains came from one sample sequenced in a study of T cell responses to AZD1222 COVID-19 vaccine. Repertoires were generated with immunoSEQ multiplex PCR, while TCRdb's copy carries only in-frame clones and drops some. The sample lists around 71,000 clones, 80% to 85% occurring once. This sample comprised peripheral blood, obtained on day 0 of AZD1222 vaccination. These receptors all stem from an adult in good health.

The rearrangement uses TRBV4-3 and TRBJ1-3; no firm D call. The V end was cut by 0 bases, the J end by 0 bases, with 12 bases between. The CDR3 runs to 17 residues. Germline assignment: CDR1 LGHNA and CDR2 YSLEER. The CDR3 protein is CASSQDIGRASGNTIYF. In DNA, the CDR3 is TGCGCCAGCAGCCAAGATATCGGCAGAGCCTCTGGAAACACCATATATTTT.

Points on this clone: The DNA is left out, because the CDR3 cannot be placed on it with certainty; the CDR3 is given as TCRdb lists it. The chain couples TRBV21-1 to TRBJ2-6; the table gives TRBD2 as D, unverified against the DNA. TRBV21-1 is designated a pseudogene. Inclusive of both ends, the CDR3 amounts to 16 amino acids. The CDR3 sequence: CASCPIVGSGANVLTF.

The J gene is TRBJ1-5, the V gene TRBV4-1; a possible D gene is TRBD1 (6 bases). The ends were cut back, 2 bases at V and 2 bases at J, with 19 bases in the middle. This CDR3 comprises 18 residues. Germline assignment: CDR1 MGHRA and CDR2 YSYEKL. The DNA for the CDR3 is TGCGCCAGCAGCCAATCACCCACGGGGGCGGGTGGCAATCAGCCCCAGCATTTT. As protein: CASSQSPTGAGGNQPQHF.

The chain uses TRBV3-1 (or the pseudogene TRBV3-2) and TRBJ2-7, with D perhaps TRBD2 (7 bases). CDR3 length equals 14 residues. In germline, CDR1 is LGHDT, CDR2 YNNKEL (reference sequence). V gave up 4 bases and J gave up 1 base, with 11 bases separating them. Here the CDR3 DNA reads TGTGCCAGCAGCCGCGAGGGGGGGTCCTACGAGCAGTACTTC. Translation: CASSREGGSYEQYF.

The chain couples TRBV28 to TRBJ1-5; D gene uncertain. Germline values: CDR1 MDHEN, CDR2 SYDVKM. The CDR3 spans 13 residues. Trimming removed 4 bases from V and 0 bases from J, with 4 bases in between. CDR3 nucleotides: TGTGCCAGCAGTTCTGATAGCAATCAGCCCCAGCATTTT. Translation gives CASSSDSNQPQHF.

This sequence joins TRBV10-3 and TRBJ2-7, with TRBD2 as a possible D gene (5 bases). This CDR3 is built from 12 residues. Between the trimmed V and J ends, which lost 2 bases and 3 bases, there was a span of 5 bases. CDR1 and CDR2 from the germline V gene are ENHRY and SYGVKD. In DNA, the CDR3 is TGTGCCATCAGTGAGGCGGGCTACGAGCAGTACTTC. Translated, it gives CAISEAGYEQYF.

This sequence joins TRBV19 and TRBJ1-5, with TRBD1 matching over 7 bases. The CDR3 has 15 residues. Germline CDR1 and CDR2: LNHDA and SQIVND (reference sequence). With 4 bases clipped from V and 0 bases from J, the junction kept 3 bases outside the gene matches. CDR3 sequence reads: CASSTGQYSNQPQHF. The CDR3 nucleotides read TGTGCCAGTAGTACGGGACAGTATAGCAATCAGCCCCAGCATTTT.

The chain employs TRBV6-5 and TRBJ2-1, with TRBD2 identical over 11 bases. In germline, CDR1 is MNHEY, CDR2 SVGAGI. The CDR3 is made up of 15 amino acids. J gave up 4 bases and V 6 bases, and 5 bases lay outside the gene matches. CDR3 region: CASSSGTSGYNEQFF. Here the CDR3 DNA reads TGTGCCAGCAGCTCAGGGACTAGCGGATACAATGAGCAGTTCTTC.

CDR3 DNA: TGTGCCAGCAGCCAAGATCGATTGGACGGTGGCTACACCTTC. The encoded protein is CASSQDRLDGGYTF. V gene TRBV3-1 (or the pseudogene TRBV3-2) combines with J gene TRBJ1-2, with D unclear. V was trimmed by 0 bases and J by 7 bases, leaving 12 bases between them. Germline assignment: CDR1 LGHDT and CDR2 YNNKEL (reference sequence). The CDR3 is 14 amino acids.

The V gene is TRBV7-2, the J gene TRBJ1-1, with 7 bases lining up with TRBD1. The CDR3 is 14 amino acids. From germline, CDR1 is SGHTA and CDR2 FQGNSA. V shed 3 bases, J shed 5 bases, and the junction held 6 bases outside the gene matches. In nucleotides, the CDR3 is TGTGCCAGCAGCTTTTTGACAGGGAGGACTGAAGCTTTCTTT. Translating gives CASSFLTGRTEAFF.

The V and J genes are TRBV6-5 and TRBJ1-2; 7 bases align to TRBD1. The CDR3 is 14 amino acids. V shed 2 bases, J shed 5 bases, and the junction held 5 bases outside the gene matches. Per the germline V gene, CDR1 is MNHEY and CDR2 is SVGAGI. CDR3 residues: CASSYATGKYGYTF. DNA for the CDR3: TGTGCCAGCAGTTACGCGACAGGGAAATATGGCTACACCTTC.

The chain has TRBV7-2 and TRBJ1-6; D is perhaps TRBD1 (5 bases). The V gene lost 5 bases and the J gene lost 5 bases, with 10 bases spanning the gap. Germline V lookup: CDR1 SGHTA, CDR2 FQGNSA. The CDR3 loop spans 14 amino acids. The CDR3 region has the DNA TGTGCCAGCAGCCACCGGGACGATAATTCACCCCTCCACTTT. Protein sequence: CASSHRDDNSPLHF.

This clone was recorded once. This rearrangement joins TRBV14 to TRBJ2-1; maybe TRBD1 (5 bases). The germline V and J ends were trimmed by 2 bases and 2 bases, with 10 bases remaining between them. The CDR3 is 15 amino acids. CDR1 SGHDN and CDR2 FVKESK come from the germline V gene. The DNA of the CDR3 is TGTGCCAGCAGCCAACTACGGACAACCTACAATGAGCAGTTCTTC. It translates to CASSQLRTTYNEQFF.

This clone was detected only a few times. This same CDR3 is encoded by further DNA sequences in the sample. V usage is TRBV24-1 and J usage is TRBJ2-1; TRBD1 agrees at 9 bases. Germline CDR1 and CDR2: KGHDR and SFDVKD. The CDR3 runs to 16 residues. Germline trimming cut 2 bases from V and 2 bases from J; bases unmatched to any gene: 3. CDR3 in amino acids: CATSDSGTGTYNEQFF. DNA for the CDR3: TGTGCCACCAGTGATTCCGGGACAGGGACCTACAATGAGCAGTTCTTC.

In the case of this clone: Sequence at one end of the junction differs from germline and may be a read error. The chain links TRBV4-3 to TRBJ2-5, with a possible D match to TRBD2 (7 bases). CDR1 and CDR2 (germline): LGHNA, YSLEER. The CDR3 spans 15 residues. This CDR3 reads CARSQEGGARETQYF. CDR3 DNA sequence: TGCGCCCGCAGCCAAGAGGGGGGGGCCAGGGAGACCCAGTACTTC.

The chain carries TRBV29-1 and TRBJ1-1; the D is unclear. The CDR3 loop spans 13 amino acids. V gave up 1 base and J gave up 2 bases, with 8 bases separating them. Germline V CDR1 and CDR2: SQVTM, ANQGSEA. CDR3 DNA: TGCAGCGTTGAAGGCGTCGCAAACACTGAAGCTTTCTTT. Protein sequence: CSVEGVANTEAFF. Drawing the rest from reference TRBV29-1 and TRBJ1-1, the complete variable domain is SAVISQKPSRDICQRGTSLTIQCQVDSQVTMMFWYRQQPGQSLTLIATANQGSEATYESGFVIDKFPISRPNLTFSTLTVSNMSPEDSSIYLCSVEGVANTEAFFGQGTRLTVV.

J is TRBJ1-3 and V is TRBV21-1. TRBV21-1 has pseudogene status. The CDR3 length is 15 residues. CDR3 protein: CASSKAGGTGNTIYF. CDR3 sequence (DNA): TGTGCCAGCAGCAAAGCAGGAGGGACCGGAAACACCATATATTTT.

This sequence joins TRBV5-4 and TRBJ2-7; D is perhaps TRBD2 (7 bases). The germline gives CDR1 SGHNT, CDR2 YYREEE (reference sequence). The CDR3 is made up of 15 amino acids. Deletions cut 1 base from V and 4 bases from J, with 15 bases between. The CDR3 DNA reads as TGTGCCAGCAGCTTGCTTCGGGGGGCGCAATACGAGCAGTACTTC. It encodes CASSLLRGAQYEQYF.

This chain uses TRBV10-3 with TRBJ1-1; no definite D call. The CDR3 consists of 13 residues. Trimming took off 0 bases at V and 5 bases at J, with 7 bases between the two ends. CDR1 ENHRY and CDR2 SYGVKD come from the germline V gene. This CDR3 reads CAISESDETEAFF. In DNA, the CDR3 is TGTGCCATCAGTGAGTCCGACGAGACTGAAGCTTTCTTT.

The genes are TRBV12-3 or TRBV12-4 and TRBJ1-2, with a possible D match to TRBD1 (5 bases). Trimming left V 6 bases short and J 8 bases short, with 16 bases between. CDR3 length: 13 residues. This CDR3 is CASSRTGGSGYTF. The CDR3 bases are TGTGCCAGCAGCCGAACAGGAGGAAGCGGCTACACCTTC.

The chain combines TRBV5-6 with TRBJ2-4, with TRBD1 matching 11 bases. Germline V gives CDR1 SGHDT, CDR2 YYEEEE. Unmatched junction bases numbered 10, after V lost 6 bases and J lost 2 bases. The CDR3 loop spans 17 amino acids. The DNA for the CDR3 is TGTGCCAGCACCCCGGCGGACAGGGGGCAGTCCAAAAACATTCAGTACTTC. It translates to CASTPADRGQSKNIQYF.

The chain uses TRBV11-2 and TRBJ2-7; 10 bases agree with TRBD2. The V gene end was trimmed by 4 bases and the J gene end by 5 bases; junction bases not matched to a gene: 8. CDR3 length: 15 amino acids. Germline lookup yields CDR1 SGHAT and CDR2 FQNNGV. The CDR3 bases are TGTGCCAGCAGCTCCGGGACTAGCGCGCATCACGAGCAGTACTTC. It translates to CASSSGTSAHHEQYF.

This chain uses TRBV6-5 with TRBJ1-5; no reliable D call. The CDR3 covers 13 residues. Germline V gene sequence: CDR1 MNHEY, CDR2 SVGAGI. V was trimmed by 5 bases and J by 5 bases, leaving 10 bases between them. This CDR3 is CASSPSWDQPQHF. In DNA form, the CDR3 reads TGTGCCAGCAGTCCCTCATGGGATCAGCCCCAGCATTTT.

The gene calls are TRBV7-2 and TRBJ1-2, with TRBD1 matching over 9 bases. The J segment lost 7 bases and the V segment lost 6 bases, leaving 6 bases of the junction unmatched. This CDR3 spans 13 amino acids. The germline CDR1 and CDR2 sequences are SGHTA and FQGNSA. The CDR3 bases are TGTGCCAGCAGTTTTACAGGGGGCCGTGGCTACACCTTC. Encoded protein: CASSFTGGRGYTF.

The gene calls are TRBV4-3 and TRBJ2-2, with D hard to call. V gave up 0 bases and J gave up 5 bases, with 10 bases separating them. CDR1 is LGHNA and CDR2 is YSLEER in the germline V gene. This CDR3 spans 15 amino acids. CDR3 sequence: CASSQERSRTGELFF. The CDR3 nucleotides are TGCGCCAGCAGCCAAGAGCGGAGCAGGACCGGGGAGCTGTTTTTT.

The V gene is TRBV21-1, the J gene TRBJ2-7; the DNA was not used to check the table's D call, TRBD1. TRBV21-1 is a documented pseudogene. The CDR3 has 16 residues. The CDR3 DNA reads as TGTGCCAGCAGCGCCCCCGGGACAGGGTTTTCCTACGAGCAGTACTTC. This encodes CASSAPGTGFSYEQYF.

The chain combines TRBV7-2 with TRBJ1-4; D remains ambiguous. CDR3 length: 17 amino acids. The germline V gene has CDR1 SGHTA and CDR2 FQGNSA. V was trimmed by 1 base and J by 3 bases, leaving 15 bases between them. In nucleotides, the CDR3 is TGTGCCAGCAGCTTAGGACCCGAGGAGGGAGCTAATGAAAAACTGTTTTTT. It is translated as CASSLGPEEGANEKLFF.

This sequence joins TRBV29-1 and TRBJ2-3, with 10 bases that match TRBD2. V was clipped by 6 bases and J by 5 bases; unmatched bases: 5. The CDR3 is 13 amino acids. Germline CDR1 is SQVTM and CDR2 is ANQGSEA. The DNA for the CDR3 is TGCAGCGTCCACGGACTAGCGGAAGATACGCAGTATTTT. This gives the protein CSVHGLAEDTQYF.

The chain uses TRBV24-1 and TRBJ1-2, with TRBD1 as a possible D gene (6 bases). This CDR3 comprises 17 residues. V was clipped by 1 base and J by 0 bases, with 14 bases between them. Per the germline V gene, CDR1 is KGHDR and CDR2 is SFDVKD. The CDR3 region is CATSDFGGPRANYGYTF. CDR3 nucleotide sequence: TGTGCCACCAGTGATTTCGGGGGGCCCCGTGCTAACTATGGCTACACCTTC.

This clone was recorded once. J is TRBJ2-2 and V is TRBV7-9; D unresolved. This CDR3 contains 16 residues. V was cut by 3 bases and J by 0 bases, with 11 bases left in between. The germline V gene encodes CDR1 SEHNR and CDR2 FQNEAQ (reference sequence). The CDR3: CASSFQVPSNTGELFF. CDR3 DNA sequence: TGTGCCAGCAGCTTTCAGGTGCCCTCGAACACCGGGGAGCTGTTTTTT.

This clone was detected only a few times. CDR3 sequence reads: CASSWAGQTYEQYF. The CDR3 coding sequence is TGCGCCAGCAGCTGGGCGGGACAGACCTACGAGCAGTACTTC. The chain links TRBV5-1 to TRBJ2-7, with D possibly being TRBD1 (7 bases). CDR3 length equals 14 residues. Germline V gene lookup returns CDR1 SGHRS and CDR2 YFSETQ. V was cut by 3 bases and J by 2 bases, with 12 bases left in between.

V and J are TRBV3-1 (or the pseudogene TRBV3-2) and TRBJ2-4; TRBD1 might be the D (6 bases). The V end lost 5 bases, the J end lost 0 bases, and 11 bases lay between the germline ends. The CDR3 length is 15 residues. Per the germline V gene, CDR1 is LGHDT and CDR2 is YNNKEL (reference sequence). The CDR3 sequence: CASSARTVAKNIQYF. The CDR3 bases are TGTGCCAGCAGCGCACGGACAGTAGCCAAAAACATTCAGTACTTC.